The 26 T cell receptor beta chains given below trace back to one sample, sequenced in a study of T cell responses to AZD1222 COVID-19 vaccine. Measured with immunoSEQ multiplex PCR; TCRdb has only the in-frame clones, and not every one. The sample yields over 85,000 clones, roughly nine tenths seen once. Sequencing was performed on peripheral blood, taken on day 0 of AZD1222 vaccination. Receptor source: an adult in good health.

The chain recombines TRBV4-3 with TRBJ2-5, with TRBD2 as a possible D gene (6 bases). The V gene lost 3 bases and the J gene lost 2 bases, with 13 bases spanning the gap. This CDR3 is 15 amino acids long. Per germline, CDR1 LGHNA and CDR2 YSLEER. The CDR3 protein is CASSQGGLTQETQYF. The DNA for the CDR3 is TGCGCCAGCAGCCAGGGGGGACTGACACAAGAGACCCAGTACTTC.

The chain has TRBV25-1 and TRBJ2-5; 10 positions agree with TRBD1. The CDR3 consists of 16 residues. Germline loops: CDR1 MGHDK, CDR2 SYGVNS. V trimming: 1 base; J trimming: 6 bases; junction bases outside the gene matches: 8. The CDR3 coding sequence is TGTGCCAGCAGTGAATGGGGACAGGGGTTTTCGAAGACCCAGTACTTC. This translates into CASSEWGQGFSKTQYF.

The gene calls are TRBV7-2 and TRBJ2-7, with 9 nucleotides matching TRBD1. The ends lost 5 bases at V and 6 bases at J; junction bases unmatched: 8. The CDR3 sequence is 14 residues long. Germline V lookup: CDR1 SGHTA, CDR2 FQGNSA. CDR3 region: CASSPGQGRGEQYF. The CDR3 DNA reads as TGTGCCAGCAGCCCGGGACAGGGTCGTGGCGAGCAGTACTTC.

The chain combines TRBV7-2 with TRBJ1-2; perhaps TRBD1 as D (5 bases). V shed 6 bases and J shed 5 bases, with 19 bases lying between them. CDR3 length: 15 amino acids. Germline loops: CDR1 SGHTA, CDR2 FQGNSA. CDR3 protein: CASSYDSTSSYGYTF. DNA of the CDR3: TGTGCCAGCAGTTACGACAGTACTTCGAGTTATGGCTACACCTTC.

The DNA of the CDR3 is TGTGCCAGCAGCCCCCGACTAGCGGGGGGGAGATTTTCCTACAATGAGCAGTTCTTC. Translating gives CASSPRLAGGRFSYNEQFF. This chain uses TRBV7-2 with TRBJ2-1; 14 bases agree with TRBD2. V shed 5 bases and J 1 base; nucleotides not matched to a gene: 10. CDR1 is SGHTA, CDR2 FQGNSA, per germline. There are 19 residues in the CDR3.

This chain links TRBV6-6 with TRBJ2-7; D unresolved. The CDR3 is 16 amino acids. V lost 3 bases and J lost 0, with 15 bases in between. Looked up from germline, CDR1 is MNHNY and CDR2 is SVGAGI (reference sequence). CDR3 nucleotide sequence: TGTGCCAGCAGTTATGGTCCGGAGATAAGCTCCTACGAGCAGTACTTC. Amino acids: CASSYGPEISSYEQYF.

The rearrangement uses TRBV7-2 and TRBJ1-1; a weak D match, TRBD1 (5 bases). The CDR3 covers 15 residues. V lost 5 bases, J lost 5 bases, and 18 bases lay in between. From germline, CDR1 is SGHTA and CDR2 FQGNSA. The CDR3 loop reads CASSPGGWADTEAFF. DNA of the CDR3: TGTGCCAGCAGCCCCGGGGGGTGGGCCGATACTGAAGCTTTCTTT.

This chain connects TRBV9 to TRBJ2-1; D is possibly TRBD1 (5 bases). The CDR3 covers 15 residues. With 3 bases removed from V and 2 bases from J, the gap between germline ends came to 12 bases. Germline lookup yields CDR1 SGDLS and CDR2 YYNGEE. Here the CDR3 DNA reads TGTGCCAGCAGCGGGCAGGGTAGCCCCTACAATGAGCAGTTCTTC. Amino acid sequence: CASSGQGSPYNEQFF.

The chain joins TRBV29-1 to TRBJ1-2, with no clear D. Germline CDR1 and CDR2: SQVTM and ANQGSEA. Trimming left V 0 bases short and J 4 bases short, with 9 bases between. The CDR3 length is 13 residues. The CDR3 protein is CSVEEAGIYGYTF. The CDR3 nucleotides read TGCAGCGTTGAAGAGGCAGGAATCTATGGCTACACCTTC.

This chain uses TRBV2 with TRBJ2-7; the D gene could be TRBD1 or TRBD2 (5 bases each). V lost 6 bases to trimming and J lost 0 bases, with 12 bases between them. CDR1 SNHLY and CDR2 FYNNEI come from the germline V gene. The CDR3 is made up of 14 amino acids. This chain's CDR3 is CASSNRRTSYEQYF. For the CDR3, the DNA is TGTGCCAGCAGCAACAGGAGGACCTCCTACGAGCAGTACTTC.

The rearrangement joins TRBV19 to TRBJ1-5; 7 bases are a match to TRBD1. The CDR3 runs 16 residues. V was pared by 1 base and J by 1 base, with 4 bases of the junction left unmatched. Germline CDR1 reads LNHDA; CDR2 reads SQIVND (reference sequence). In DNA, the CDR3 is TGTGCCAGTAGTATAGGACAGGGCAGGAGCAATCAGCCCCAGCATTTT. Residues: CASSIGQGRSNQPQHF.

The chain combines TRBV3-1 (or the pseudogene TRBV3-2) with TRBJ2-7; the match to TRBD1 covers 10 bases. Germline CDR1 is LGHDT and CDR2 is YNNKEL (reference sequence). V shed 1 base, J shed 6 bases, and the junction held 3 bases outside the gene matches. This CDR3 is 14 amino acids long. In nucleotides, the CDR3 is TGTGCCAGCAGCCAAGGACAGGGGGCGAGCGAGCAGTACTTC. Protein: CASSQGQGASEQYF.

The chain joins TRBV5-4 to TRBJ1-6; unclear D gene. V was trimmed by 0 bases and J by 8 bases, leaving 12 bases between them. This CDR3 is 15 amino acids long. From germline, CDR1 is SGHNT and CDR2 YYREEE (reference sequence). CDR3 sequence reads: CASSLGTKWDSPLHF. CDR3 nucleotides: TGTGCCAGCAGCTTGGGTACTAAGTGGGATTCACCCCTCCACTTT.

The chain employs TRBV27 and TRBJ2-3; 8 bases map to TRBD2. V gave up 8 bases and J gave up 2 bases; unmatched junction bases: 9. Germline V gives CDR1 MNHEY, CDR2 SMNVEV (reference sequence). This CDR3 has 15 residues. CDR3 sequence reads: CASGERGTDTDTQYF. CDR3 in DNA: TGTGCCAGCGGGGAGCGGGGGACCGACACAGATACGCAGTATTTT.

The chain combines TRBV5-1 with TRBJ1-1; no clear D gene. This CDR3 comprises 14 residues. V was clipped by 2 bases and J by 4 bases, with 12 bases between them. Germline CDR1 and CDR2: SGHRS and YFSETQ. The CDR3 sequence: CASSFSAGSTEAFF. The CDR3 DNA reads TGCGCCAGCAGCTTTTCGGCCGGCAGCACTGAAGCTTTCTTT. The variable domain in full, with the rest retrieved from reference TRBV5-1 and TRBJ1-1, is KAGVTQTPRYLIKTRGQQVTLSCSPISGHRSVSWYQQTPGQGLQFLFEYFSETQRNKGNFPGRFSGRQFSNSRSEMNVSTLELGDSALYLCASSFSAGSTEAFFGQGTRLTVV.

The rearrangement uses TRBV11-2 and TRBJ1-2, with D uncertain. V was shortened by 0 bases and J by 4 bases, with 9 bases between the two germline ends. The germline V gene has CDR1 SGHAT and CDR2 FQNNGV. CDR3 size: 14 residues. The CDR3 sequence is CASSLDIRGYGYTF. The CDR3 nucleotides read TGTGCCAGCAGCTTAGACATCCGCGGCTATGGCTACACCTTC.

This chain links TRBV19 with TRBJ1-5; TRBD1 aligns across 10 bases. The junction had 8 bases not matched to a gene; V was cut back by 5 bases and J by 4 bases. Germline V gene lookup returns CDR1 LNHDA and CDR2 SQIVND (reference sequence). The CDR3 is made up of 16 amino acids. The CDR3 nucleotides are TGTGCCAGTAGTCTGTCGGGACAGGGGCCAAATCAGCCCCAGCATTTT. It yields the protein CASSLSGQGPNQPQHF.

The rearrangement links TRBV21-1 to TRBJ1-6; the table's D call of TRBD1 was not tested on the DNA. TRBV21-1 is listed as a pseudogene. The CDR3 extends over 16 amino acids. The CDR3 is CASSKAEDIYNSPLHF. For the CDR3, the DNA is TGTGCCAGCAGCAAAGCCGAGGACATCTATAATTCACCCCTCCACTTT.

The V and J genes are TRBV19 and TRBJ1-6, with D perhaps matching TRBD1 (5 bases). The CDR3 runs 15 residues. In germline, CDR1 is LNHDA, CDR2 SQIVND (reference sequence). Deletions cut 3 bases from V and 5 bases from J, with 11 bases between. The CDR3 spells CASSIRQGNNSPLHF. The CDR3 DNA reads as TGTGCCAGTAGTATTCGGCAGGGAAATAATTCACCCCTCCACTTT.

The chain couples TRBV9 to TRBJ2-3; TRBD2 might be the D (6 bases). V lost 4 bases to trimming and J lost 0 bases, with 15 bases between them. The germline V gene encodes CDR1 SGDLS and CDR2 YYNGEE. The CDR3 consists of 16 residues. CDR3 in amino acids: CASSLLTSSSTDTQYF. The CDR3 coding sequence is TGTGCCAGCAGCCTCCTGACTAGTTCTAGCACAGATACGCAGTATTTT.

This clone was recorded a few times. The chain is built from TRBV28 and TRBJ2-2, with D possibly being TRBD1 (5 bases). The CDR3 consists of 14 residues. CDR1 is MDHEN and CDR2 is SYDVKM in the germline V gene. V was trimmed by 3 bases and J by 8 bases, leaving 13 bases between them. The CDR3 reads CASSLDTLWGELFF. DNA for the CDR3: TGTGCCAGCAGTTTGGACACCTTATGGGGGGAGCTGTTTTTT.

The chain combines TRBV10-3 with TRBJ2-7; 7 nucleotides agree with TRBD2. Germline V gene sequence: CDR1 ENHRY, CDR2 SYGVKD. The CDR3 extends over 13 amino acids. The CDR3 loop is CAIGAGVGDEQYF. The CDR3 DNA sequence: TGTGCGATAGGGGCGGGAGTCGGGGACGAGCAGTACTTC.

This chain joins TRBV21-1 and TRBJ2-1; no DNA check was done on the table's D call, TRBD2. TRBV21-1 is tagged as a pseudogene. This CDR3 is 17 amino acids long. In DNA form, the CDR3 reads TGTGCCAGCAGCAAACTCTCCGGGTACCAAGATTGCGATGAGCAGTTCTTC. This gives the protein CASSKLSGYQDCDEQFF.

The rearrangement links TRBV30 to TRBJ1-5; possible D gene TRBD1, 5 bases. Trimming removed 3 bases at V and 5 bases at J, with 8 bases between. Germline V gives CDR1 GTSNPN, CDR2 SVGIG (reference sequence). The CDR3 runs to 12 residues. The CDR3 sequence is CAWSGGDQPQHF. The DNA for the CDR3 is TGTGCCTGGAGCGGAGGGGATCAGCCCCAGCATTTT.

The chain links TRBV6-4 to TRBJ1-1, with D maybe TRBD1 (6 bases). The V end was cut by 4 bases, the J end by 2 bases, with 8 bases between. CDR1 and CDR2 from the germline V gene are MRHNA and SNTAGT. This CDR3 region has 13 residues. The CDR3 region has the DNA TGTGCCAGCAGTGCTGGGACAAACACTGAAGCTTTCTTT. Protein product: CASSAGTNTEAFF.

This rearrangement joins TRBV7-9 to TRBJ1-3; TRBD1 aligns across 8 bases. The CDR3 sequence is 17 residues long. Per the germline V gene, CDR1 is SEHNR and CDR2 is FQNEAQ (reference sequence). V lost 0 bases, J lost 3 bases, and 7 bases stayed unmatched. CDR3 nucleotide sequence: TGTGCCAGCAGCTTAGCGTGGCAGGGGGCGCTTGGAAACACCATATATTTT. Its translation: CASSLAWQGALGNTIYF. Together with reference TRBV7-9 and TRBJ1-3, the CDR3 gives the full variable domain: DTGVSQNPRHKITKRGQNVTFRCDPISEHNRLYWYRQTLGQGPEFLTYFQNEAQLEKSRLLSDRFSAERPKGSFSTLEIQRTEQGDSAMYLCASSLAWQGALGNTIYFGEGSWLTVV.